This T cell receptor (beta chain) was sequenced in a study of T cells in pancreatic ductal adenocarcinoma. The count of this clone is one. Selected pancreatic ductal adenocarcinoma patients had undergone surgery without neoadjuvant therapy. The V gene lost 1 base and the J gene lost 0 bases, with 13 bases spanning the gap. The germline CDR1 and CDR2 sequences are SGHRS and YFSETQ. CDR3 length: 16 amino acids. Clones were sequenced by immunoSEQ multiplex PCR, and TCRdb holds only the in-frame ones, with some missing. The sample has some 16,000 clones, almost 90% seen once. The chain links TRBV5-1 to TRBJ1-1; tentative D call: TRBD1 (6 bases). This receptor was taken from a human donor with pancreatic ductal adenocarcinoma. The sample was PBMCs. This chain's CDR3 is CASSLTGTTLNTEAFF. The CDR3, as DNA: TGCGCCAGCAGCTTGACAGGGACCACTTTGAACACTGAAGCTTTCTTT. Using reference TRBV5-1 and TRBJ1-1 for the parts outside the CDR3, the full variable domain is KAGVTQTPRYLIKTRGQQVTLSCSPISGHRSVSWYQQTPGQGLQFLFEYFSETQRNKGNFPGRFSGRQFSNSRSEMNVSTLELGDSALYLCASSLTGTTLNTEAFFGQGTRLTVV.